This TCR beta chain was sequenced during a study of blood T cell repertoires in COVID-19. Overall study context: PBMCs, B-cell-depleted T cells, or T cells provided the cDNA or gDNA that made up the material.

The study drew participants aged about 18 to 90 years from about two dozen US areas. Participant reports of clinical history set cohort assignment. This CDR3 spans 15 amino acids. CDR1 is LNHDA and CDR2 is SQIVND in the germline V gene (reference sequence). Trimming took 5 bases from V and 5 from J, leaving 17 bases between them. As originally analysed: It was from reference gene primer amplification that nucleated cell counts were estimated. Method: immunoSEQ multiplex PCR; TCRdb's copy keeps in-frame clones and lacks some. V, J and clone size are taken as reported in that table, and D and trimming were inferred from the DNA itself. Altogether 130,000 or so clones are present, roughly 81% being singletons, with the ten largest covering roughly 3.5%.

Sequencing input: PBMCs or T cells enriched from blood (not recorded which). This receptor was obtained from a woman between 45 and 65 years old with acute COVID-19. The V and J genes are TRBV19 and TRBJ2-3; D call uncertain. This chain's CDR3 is CASSPTDARVDTQYF. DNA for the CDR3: TGTGCCAGTAGTCCTACTGATGCACGGGTAGATACGCAGTATTTT.